This TCR beta chain originates from a study of blood T cell repertoires in COVID-19. The overall study: Researchers got acute and convalescent COVID-19 samples from the United States, Italy and Spain. PBMCs, B-cell-depleted T cells, or T cells provided the cDNA or gDNA that made up the material.

In the source study's methods: Counts of nucleated cells, estimated from reference gene primer amplification, were obtained. This table comes from immunoSEQ multiplex PCR, and its TCRdb copy is limited to in-frame clones, with some not included. V and J calls and clone size come straight from that table; D and trimming were deduced from the DNA. In the table there are 150,000 to 200,000 clones, around 86% of which are singletons. There are a few counts of this clone. Germline V gives CDR1 SGHRS, CDR2 YFSETQ. The CDR3 spans 14 residues. V lost 4 bases to trimming and J lost 0 bases, with 11 bases between them.

The receptor's source is a man younger than 35 with acute or convalescent COVID-19. This rearrangement joins TRBV5-1 to TRBJ2-7; D call uncertain. Sequences were obtained from peripheral blood. CDR3 DNA: TGCGCCAGCAGCCCACAGACGAGCTCCTACGAGCAGTACTTC. This sequence encodes CASSPQTSSYEQYF.